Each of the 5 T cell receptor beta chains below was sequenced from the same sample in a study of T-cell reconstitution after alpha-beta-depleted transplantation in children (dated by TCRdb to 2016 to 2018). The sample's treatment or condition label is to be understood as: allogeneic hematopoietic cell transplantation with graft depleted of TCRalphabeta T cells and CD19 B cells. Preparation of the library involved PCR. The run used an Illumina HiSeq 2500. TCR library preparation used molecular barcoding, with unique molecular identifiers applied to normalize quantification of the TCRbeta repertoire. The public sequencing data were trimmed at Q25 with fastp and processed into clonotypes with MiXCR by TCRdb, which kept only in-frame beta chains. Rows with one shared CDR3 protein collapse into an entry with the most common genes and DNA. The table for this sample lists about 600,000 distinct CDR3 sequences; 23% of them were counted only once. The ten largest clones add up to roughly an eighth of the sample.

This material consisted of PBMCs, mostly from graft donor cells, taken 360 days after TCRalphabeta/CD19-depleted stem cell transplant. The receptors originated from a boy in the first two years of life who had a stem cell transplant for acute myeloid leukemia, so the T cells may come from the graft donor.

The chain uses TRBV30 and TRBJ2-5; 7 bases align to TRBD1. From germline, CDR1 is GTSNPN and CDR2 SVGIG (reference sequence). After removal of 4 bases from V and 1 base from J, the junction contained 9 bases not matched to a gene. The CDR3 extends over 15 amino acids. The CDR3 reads CAWKETGYPQETQYF. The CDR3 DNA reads TGTGCCTGGAAAGAGACAGGGTACCCCCAAGAGACCCAGTACTTC.

CDR3: CASSIGTGGNTEAFF. Written as DNA, the CDR3 is TGTGCCAGCTCAATCGGGACAGGGGGGAACACTGAAGCTTTCTTT. The rearrangement joins TRBV18 to TRBJ1-1; 11 bases match TRBD1. This CDR3 is 15 amino acids long. The germline V gene encodes CDR1 KGHSH and CDR2 LQKENI. Trimming removed 5 bases from V and 1 base from J; junction bases left unmatched: 3.

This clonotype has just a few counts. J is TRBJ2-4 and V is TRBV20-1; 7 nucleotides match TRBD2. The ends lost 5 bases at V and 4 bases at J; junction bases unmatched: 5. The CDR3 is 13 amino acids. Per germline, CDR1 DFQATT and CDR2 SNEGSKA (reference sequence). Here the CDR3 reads CSARPGLKNIQYF. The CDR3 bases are TGCAGTGCTCGTCCGGGACTAAAAAACATTCAGTACTTC.

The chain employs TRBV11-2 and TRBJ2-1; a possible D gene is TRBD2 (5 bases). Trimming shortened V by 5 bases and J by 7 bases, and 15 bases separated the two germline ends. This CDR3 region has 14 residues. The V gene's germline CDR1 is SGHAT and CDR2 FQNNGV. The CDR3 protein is CASSPSLARNEQFF. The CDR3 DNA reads TGTGCCAGCAGCCCGTCCTTAGCGCGAAATGAGCAGTTCTTC.

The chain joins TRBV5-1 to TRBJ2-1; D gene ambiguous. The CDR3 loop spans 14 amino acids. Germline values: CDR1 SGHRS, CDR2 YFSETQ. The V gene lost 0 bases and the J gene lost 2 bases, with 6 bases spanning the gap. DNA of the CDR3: TGCGCCAGCAGCTTGGGTAGACCCTACAATGAGCAGTTCTTC. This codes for CASSLGRPYNEQFF.